What follows are 5 T cell receptor beta chains derived from one specimen sequenced in a study of cytomegalovirus exposure and HLA in healthy donors. Use of 60 Vbeta and 13 Jbeta primers characterized the PCR. Method: immunoSEQ multiplex PCR; TCRdb's copy keeps in-frame clones and lacks some. The sample includes fewer than 300,000 clones, roughly 85% seen only once; the top ten take less than 4%. Sequences were obtained from PBMCs. All receptors come from a man aged 35 to 55 in good health and CMV-seropositive.

This sequence joins TRBV5-8 and TRBJ1-5; perhaps TRBD1 as D (5 bases). V was trimmed by 4 bases and J by 3 bases, leaving 14 bases between them. Germline values: CDR1 SGHTS, CDR2 YDEGEE. This CDR3 is built from 15 residues. The CDR3 DNA reads as TGTGCCAGCAGCCCAAGAGACAGCCTCAATCAGCCCCAGCATTTT. It yields the protein CASSPRDSLNQPQHF.

The J gene is TRBJ2-1, the V gene TRBV5-4; D unresolved. The CDR3 extends over 11 amino acids. V was clipped by 2 bases and J by 5 bases, with 2 bases between them. CDR1 SGHNT and CDR2 YYREEE come from the germline V gene (reference sequence). For the CDR3, the DNA is TGTGCCAGCAGCTTTAACAATGAGCAGTTCTTC. Translating it yields CASSFNNEQFF.

The chain recombines TRBV9 with TRBJ2-7; TRBD1 matches 9 bases. Germline V gene data show CDR1 as SGDLS and CDR2 as YYNGEE. Trimming cost V 4 bases and J 2 bases; bases outside gene matches: 4. This CDR3 contains 14 residues. The CDR3 nucleotides are TGTGCCAGCAGCCTCGGGACAGGGCCCTACGAGCAGTACTTC. The encoded protein is CASSLGTGPYEQYF.

The genes are TRBV27 and TRBJ2-3; 9 bases fit TRBD2. The germline CDR1 and CDR2 sequences are MNHEY and SMNVEV (reference sequence). The CDR3 is 16 amino acids. After removal of 8 bases from V and 3 bases from J, the junction contained 12 bases not matched to a gene. CDR3 amino acids: CASYPRISGRTDTQYF. The CDR3 bases are TGTGCCAGCTACCCTCGGATTAGCGGGAGAACAGATACGCAGTATTTT.

The V gene is TRBV27, the J gene TRBJ2-7, with TRBD2 identical over 12 bases. CDR1 is MNHEY, CDR2 SMNVEV, per germline (reference sequence). CDR3 length equals 15 residues. J gave up 5 bases and V 6 bases, and 8 bases lay outside the gene matches. The CDR3 loop reads CASRTRTSGIHEQYF. As DNA, the CDR3 is TGTGCCAGCAGGACTCGGACTAGCGGGATCCACGAGCAGTACTTC.